This T cell receptor (beta chain) is from a study of lymphopenia after photon versus proton radiotherapy. Study-wide findings and caveats: Authors raise, but do not show, better survival with proton therapy. After the lymphocyte nadir, photon-treated repertoires showed oligoclonal expansion, especially of CD8+ Temra cells. Post-nadir TCR diversity decline inversely tracked overall survival among those who died.

Assay used: immunoSEQ multiplex PCR; TCRdb lists only in-frame clones, some missing. Among about 7,500 clones, about nine tenths were seen once, and the ten largest hold 2.5% to 3.5%. Comments on this clone: Its antigen is currently unknown.

The sample consisted of peripheral blood, taken from a patient treated with photon-based radiotherapy. This receptor was taken from a woman in her sixties or seventies with pancreatic cancer.

The CDR3, as DNA: TGTGCCAACAGCGTGAACACTGAAGCTTTCTTT. The encoded protein is CANSVNTEAFF. This rearrangement joins TRBV6-4 to TRBJ1-1; D not resolved. The V gene lost 10 bases and the J gene lost 0 bases, with 6 bases spanning the gap. This CDR3 has 11 residues. CDR1 is MRHNA and CDR2 is SNTAGT in the germline V gene.